This T cell receptor (beta chain) is drawn from a study of T cell responses to AZD1222 COVID-19 vaccine listed by TCRdb under 2021. Study-wide context: A total of 233 trial participants underwent TCR sequencing, of whom about 200 had received two doses of AZD1222 and about 25 had received two doses of the MenACWY control vaccine. Trial participants were enrolled by age into subgroups of 18-55, 56-69 and 70-plus years, and about 150, 27 and 61 TCR-sequenced participants, respectively, were included in these subgroups.

The CDR3 regions of human TCRbeta chains were subjected to immunosequencing. The authors' pipeline ran thus. Repertoire TCRs were checked for matches against a reference library of SARS-CoV-2-specific TCRs that had been generated using the MIRA antigen-specificity platform. Breadth was defined as the fraction of unique TCRs that were SARS-CoV-2-associated, and depth was defined as the fraction of total T cells that were SARS-CoV-2-associated. Using the MIRA data, each spike-specific TCR was assigned both to the spike region to which the TCR was reactive and to a CD4 or CD8 class. Log10-transformed breadth and depth values were compared by one-way ANOVA with Sidak's multiple comparisons tests. This is the immuneACCESS table as TCRdb keeps it, with only in-frame sequences that have V and J called. A part of the clones is gone; compared with another copy, unresolved V genes explain less than half, and the rest is unexplained. V and J calls and clone size are given by that table; D and trimming were obtained from the DNA. The sample table lists 150,000 or so clones, around 92% of them with a count of one. Together, the top ten hold 0.9% to 1.2% of the sample.

V was cut back by 2 bases and J by 4 bases, leaving a gap of 8 bases between them. The CDR3 runs 13 residues from the cysteine to the phenylalanine. Only the CDR3 portion is preserved as DNA: 39 bases, with reading frame beginning at the first base. Per the germline V gene (reference sequence), GTSNPN is the CDR1 and SVGIG is the CDR2. What the study reported, not specific to this receptor: Reportedly, close to half of the unique spike-specific TCRs recognized epitopes lying outside the regions that are mutated in the B.1.351 and B.1.1.7 variants. Only six AZD1222 recipients were SARS-CoV-2 seropositive at baseline, limiting conclusions about previously exposed vaccinees. The vaccine-associated CD4 TCRs covered the entire spike protein, and the dominant responses fell in regions 160-218 and 743-854. Most participants were white British and females outnumbered males, and the authors suggested that clonal diversity may have been underestimated. After two AZD1222 doses, spike-specific TCR breadth and depth were significantly higher than at day 0 and than in MenACWY recipients. No day 14 peak-response samples were available, so repertoires were characterized only after the peak T cell response. In the small 56-69-year group, the increase in depth fell short of significance, most likely because of low power.

Comment on this clone: The antigen it binds to is not known. Per-base quality was not reported, and no clone a single base away is much larger than it.

Explained via the paper, the time point label denotes: about 28 days (+/-7) after the second vaccine dose. AZD1222 recipients given second doses at about 4 weeks or at about 12 weeks were pooled, since spike-specific TCR depth and breadth were not found to differ between the two schedules. Vaccinee samples came from UK trials COV001 and COV002, including a single-blind randomized controlled phase 2/3 trial of AZD1222 (ChAdOx1 nCoV-19) in healthy adults. For TCRbeta chain sequencing, PBMC samples from trial participants were taken at day 0 and at day 28 after the second dose. The source material was peripheral blood, sampled 28 days after the second AZD1222 dose. The clonotype originates from an adult who received the AZD1222 COVID-19 vaccine. Recombination linked TRBV30 to TRBJ1-4, with the D segment identity uncertain. CDR3 sequence: CAWSPVGNEKLFF. The DNA is as follows: TGTGCCTGGAGTCCGGTGGGTAATGAAAAACTGTTTTTT.